This passage covers 20 T cell receptor beta chains from one sample sequenced in a study of blood T cells in healthy people across ages. The second PCR ran about 6 to 11 cycles with a sample-barcoded 5' primer and J-beta primers. In TCRdb, the 5' RACE reads were re-called with MiXCR into one record per CDR3 protein. The profile covers 1.5 million to 2 million distinct CDR3 sequences, with roughly 30% appearing a single time and around 7.7% taken by the ten largest. Input material: blood. The receptors stem from a woman in her twenties or thirties in good health.

The chain has TRBV20-1 and TRBJ2-3, with D unclear. The germline CDR1 and CDR2 sequences are DFQATT and SNEGSKA (reference sequence). The V end was cut by 4 bases, the J end by 0 bases, with 5 bases between. The CDR3 runs 12 residues. The CDR3 spells CSATPSTDTQYF. The CDR3 DNA reads as TGCAGTGCTACCCCCAGCACAGATACGCAGTATTTT.

Regarding this clonotype: A much larger clone is a single base away; this may be a read error. The conserved phenylalanine or tryptophan is not found at the CDR3 terminus, so this likely reflects a read error. This chain links TRBV6-5 with TRBJ2-7; TRBD2 might be the D (5 bases). Germline-derived CDR1 and CDR2 are MNHEY and SVGAGI. The CDR3 has 17 amino acids. V shed 0 bases and J shed 3 bases, with 18 bases lying between them. The CDR3 nucleotides read TGTGCCAGCAGTTACTCCCGTTCTCCCTCAGGAGGCTACGAGCAGTACTGC. Amino acids: CASSYSRSPSGGYEQYC.

V usage is TRBV20-1 and J usage is TRBJ1-2, with D unclear. Germline V gene data show CDR1 as DFQATT and CDR2 as SNEGSKA (reference sequence). This CDR3 is 14 amino acids long. V lost 2 bases to trimming and J lost 2 bases, with 12 bases between them. The CDR3 DNA follows: TGCAGTGCTAGACAACCCAGGTCAAACTATGGCTACACCTTC. It codes for CSARQPRSNYGYTF.

This rearrangement joins TRBV2 to TRBJ2-2, with a weak D call TRBD2 (5 bases). The CDR3 length is 12 residues. The V gene's germline CDR1 is SNHLY and CDR2 FYNNEI. V lost 7 bases to trimming and J lost 7 bases, with 10 bases between them. As DNA, the CDR3 is TGTGCCAGCACCGGGGTGAGCGGGGAGCTGTTTTTT. It yields the protein CASTGVSGELFF.

CDR3 sequence: CASSHRTGGGTDTQYF. DNA of the CDR3: TGTGCCAGCAGCCATAGGACGGGCGGGGGCACAGATACGCAGTATTTT. This rearrangement joins TRBV7-3 to TRBJ2-3; D might be TRBD2 (6 bases). The V and J ends lost 5 bases and 1 base respectively, with 16 bases between them. The CDR3 has 16 amino acids. The germline V gene encodes CDR1 SGHTA and CDR2 FQGTGA.

This clonotype was observed many times. The CDR3 reads CASSYSLAGGPDEQFF. For the CDR3, the DNA is TGTGCCAGCAGTTACTCGCTAGCGGGGGGGCCAGATGAGCAGTTCTTC. The chain is built from TRBV6-2 or TRBV6-3 and TRBJ2-1; 12 bases agree with TRBD2. This CDR3 has 16 residues. Per germline, CDR1 MNHEY and CDR2 SVGEGT. V lost 0 bases to trimming and J lost 8 bases; unmatched junction nucleotides: 5.

The gene calls are TRBV19 and TRBJ2-7; TRBD1 or TRBD2 may be the D gene (5 bases each). Trimming took 8 bases from V and 0 from J, leaving 17 bases between them. The CDR3 has 15 residues. Germline CDR1 LNHDA, CDR2 SQIVND (reference sequence). CDR3 nucleotides: TGTGCCAGTTCCTCCCGGGACGTCAGCTCCTACGAGCAGTACTTC. It codes for CASSSRDVSSYEQYF.

This clonotype was seen only a few times. The gene calls are TRBV20-1 and TRBJ1-6, with a weak D call TRBD1 (5 bases). Per the germline V gene, CDR1 is DFQATT and CDR2 is SNEGSKA (reference sequence). The CDR3 has 15 residues. V shed 1 base and J shed 7 bases, with 14 bases lying between them. As DNA, the CDR3 is TGCAGTGCTAGAGGTATTCAGGGACTGAATTCACCCCTCCACTTT. It yields the protein CSARGIQGLNSPLHF.

The CDR3 region has the DNA TGTGCCAGCAGCTTATTCGATAATTCACCCCTCCACTTT. Translation: CASSLFDNSPLHF. The rearrangement joins TRBV7-6 to TRBJ1-6; D uncertain. V lost 2 bases and J 5 bases, leaving 4 bases between the germline ends. CDR1 and CDR2 (germline): SGHVS, FNYEAQ. The CDR3 consists of 13 residues.

In this sample, this clonotype turned up a few times. The junction departs from germline at one end; a sequencing error may be responsible. The V call is TRBV4-3, the J call TRBJ1-2; D perhaps matches TRBD1 (5 bases). CDR3 size: 14 residues. Germline values: CDR1 LGHNA, CDR2 YSLEER. CDR3 sequence: CASSQGADNYDYTF. DNA of the CDR3: TGCGCCAGCAGCCAAGGGGCGGACAACTATGACTACACCTTC.

The chain carries TRBV7-2 and TRBJ2-7; 13 bases match TRBD2. This CDR3 is 16 amino acids long. The J segment lost 7 bases and the V segment lost 6 bases, leaving 12 bases of the junction unmatched. Germline V CDR1 and CDR2: SGHTA, FQGNSA. Here the CDR3 DNA reads TGTGCCAGCAGTTCAGGACTAGCGGGAGCTCATTGGGAGCAGTACTTC. It encodes CASSSGLAGAHWEQYF.

The V and J genes are TRBV4-3 and TRBJ2-1, with 10 bases that match TRBD2. The CDR3 has 17 residues. V trimming: 2 bases; J trimming: 8 bases; junction bases outside the gene matches: 12. Per the germline V gene, CDR1 is LGHNA and CDR2 is YSLEER. As DNA, the CDR3 is TGCGCCAGCAGCCAACCCCCTAGCGGGAGTGTCGTGGATGAGCAGTTCTTC. It encodes CASSQPPSGSVVDEQFF.

V gene TRBV12-3 or TRBV12-4 combines with J gene TRBJ2-1; weak D call: TRBD2 (6 bases). The CDR3 length is 17 residues. Deletions cut 2 bases from V and 13 bases from J, with 27 bases between. The CDR3 region is CASSLSQGSIARETQFF. In DNA, the CDR3 is TGTGCCAGCAGTTTAAGCCAGGGCTCCATCGCACGGGAGACCCAGTTCTTC.

This clonotype was seen more than once but under ten times. The rearrangement links TRBV2 to TRBJ2-5, with unresolved D. This CDR3 is 15 amino acids long. Germline values: CDR1 SNHLY, CDR2 FYNNEI. Trimming shortened V by 7 bases and J by 6 bases, and 21 bases separated the two germline ends. The CDR3 bases are TGTGCCAGCACTACCGGGCTAACTCTTGGAAAGACCCAGTACTTC. As protein: CASTTGLTLGKTQYF.

This chain joins TRBV10-2 and TRBJ1-4; tentatively, D is TRBD1 (6 bases). Trimming stripped 0 bases from V and 8 bases from J, with 13 bases between. This CDR3 is 15 amino acids long. The germline V gene has CDR1 WSHSY and CDR2 SAAADI. The CDR3 reads CASSESGTGREKLFF. The DNA of the CDR3 is TGCGCCAGCAGTGAGTCAGGCACAGGGAGAGAAAAACTGTTTTTT.

The CDR3 loop reads CASSLQGTPRPHTQYF. The CDR3 bases are TGTGCCAGCAGTTTACAAGGAACGCCAAGGCCTCATACGCAGTATTTT. The V gene is TRBV28, the J gene TRBJ2-3, with D unclear. V lost 2 bases and J lost 7, with 19 bases in between. The germline gives CDR1 MDHEN, CDR2 SYDVKM. The length of the CDR3 is 16 residues.

The rearrangement joins TRBV6-6 to TRBJ2-7; TRBD1 agrees at 9 bases. The CDR3 spans 15 residues. Unmatched junction bases numbered 5, after V lost 1 base and J lost 4 bases. The germline CDR1 and CDR2 sequences are MNHNY and SVGAGI (reference sequence). CDR3 loop: CASSYLTGGGYEQYF. The CDR3, as DNA: TGTGCCAGCAGTTACTTGACAGGGGGGGGGTACGAGCAGTACTTC.

This chain links TRBV19 with TRBJ2-1, with TRBD2 identical over 12 bases. Per germline, CDR1 LNHDA and CDR2 SQIVND (reference sequence). The CDR3 consists of 17 residues. V trimming: 3 bases; J trimming: 3 bases; junction bases outside the gene matches: 6. The CDR3 sequence is CASSIGATSGSYNEQFF. CDR3 sequence (DNA): TGTGCCAGTAGTATTGGAGCGACTAGCGGGAGCTACAATGAGCAGTTCTTC.

The chain couples TRBV7-2 to TRBJ2-3, with D maybe TRBD1 (6 bases). Deletions cut 8 bases from V and 2 bases from J, with 17 bases between. CDR3 size: 15 residues. Germline V gives CDR1 SGHTA, CDR2 FQGNSA. CDR3: CASRPPGHNTDTQYF. CDR3 nucleotide sequence: TGTGCCAGCCGCCCGCCGGGACACAACACAGATACGCAGTATTTT. The full variable domain, in which reference TRBV7-2 and TRBJ2-3 provide the parts outside the CDR3, is GAGVSQSPSNKVTEKGKDVELRCDPISGHTALYWYRQSLGQGLEFLIYFQGNSAPDKSGLPSDRFSAERTGGSVSTLTIQRTQQEDSAVYLCASRPPGHNTDTQYFGPGTRLTVL.

In its sample, this clonotype was seen many times. This chain connects TRBV6-5 to TRBJ1-2; D is possibly TRBD1 (5 bases). Looked up from germline, CDR1 is MNHEY and CDR2 is SVGAGI. V lost 8 bases, J lost 7 bases, and 20 bases lay in between. This CDR3 spans 14 amino acids. The CDR3 is CASWSKTDKSGYTF. DNA of the CDR3: TGTGCCAGCTGGAGTAAGACGGACAAGAGTGGCTACACCTTC.